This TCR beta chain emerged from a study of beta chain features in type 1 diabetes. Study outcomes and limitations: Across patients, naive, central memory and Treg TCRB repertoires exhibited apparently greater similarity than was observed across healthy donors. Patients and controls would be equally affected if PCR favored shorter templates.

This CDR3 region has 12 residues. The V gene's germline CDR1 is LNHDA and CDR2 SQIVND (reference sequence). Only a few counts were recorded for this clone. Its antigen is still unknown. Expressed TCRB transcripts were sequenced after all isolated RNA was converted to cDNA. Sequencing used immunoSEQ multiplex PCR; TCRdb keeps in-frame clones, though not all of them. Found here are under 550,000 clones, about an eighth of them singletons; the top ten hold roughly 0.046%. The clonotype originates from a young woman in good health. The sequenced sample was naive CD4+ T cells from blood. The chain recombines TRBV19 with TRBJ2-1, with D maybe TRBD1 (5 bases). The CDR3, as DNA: TGTGTTGTAGGGGATCCAGACAATGAGCAGTTCTTC. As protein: CVVGDPDNEQFF.